The sequence of this T cell receptor (beta chain) was determined in a study of STAT5B mutations in CD4+ large granular lymphocyte leukemia. Turning to the study itself: Among healthy controls, a particular HLA allele went with more CDR3 'QG' motifs.

This clone was detected once. TCRdb's table, derived via immunoSEQ multiplex PCR, lists solely in-frame clones and lacks some. This table holds about 30,000 clones, about 77% found once. V shed 0 bases, J shed 7 bases, and the junction held 5 bases outside the gene matches. Germline V gives CDR1 SGHTA, CDR2 FQGNSA. CDR3 length equals 17 residues. The sequence was collected from a human donor in good health. The sequenced material came from CD4+ T cells from blood buffy coats. The chain employs TRBV7-2 and TRBJ2-2; 13 positions agree with TRBD2. The DNA of the CDR3 is TGTGCCAGCAGCTTAGCACTAGCGGGAGGGCCGGGCGGGGAGCTGTTTTTT. Translation: CASSLALAGGPGGELFF.